The present entry profiles one TCR beta chain with its context. This sample is part of a study of control samples from healthy donors and cancer patients. The CDR3 totals 13 residues. Trimming cost V 1 base and J 5 bases, with 9 bases left between them. CDR1 and CDR2 (germline): SGDLS, YYNGEE. Sequencing used immunoSEQ multiplex PCR; TCRdb keeps in-frame clones, though not all of them. Seen here are around 250,000 clones, over 75% observed once, and the top ten hold 13%. The clonotype was recovered from a woman aged 55 to 70 with lung cancer. This sequence joins TRBV9 and TRBJ1-1; D might be TRBD1 (5 bases). The material sequenced was PBMCs. The CDR3 DNA follows: TGTGCCAGCAGCGTATTAGGGGAGACTGAAGCTTTCTTT. This translates into CASSVLGETEAFF.